This T cell receptor beta chain originates from a study of T cells in localized non-small cell lung cancer. Assay: immunoSEQ multiplex PCR; the TCRdb copy retains only in-frame clones and omits some. The sample has fewer than 60,000 clones, under 85% seen once. The study's findings and limits: Appearances in adjacent lung were noted for a median approximately 61 of the top 100 tumor clones.

This clone appeared a few times. What it binds is unknown. The origin of this receptor is a female donor over 55 with stage II squamous cell lung carcinoma. Source: peripheral blood, taken before any cancer treatment.

Here the CDR3 DNA reads TGTGCCAGCAGCCCGCAGGGTACCAGCTCCTACGAGCAGTACTTC. Translated, it gives CASSPQGTSSYEQYF. The chain employs TRBV7-2 and TRBJ2-7; tentative D call: TRBD1 (5 bases). This CDR3 contains 15 residues. Per the germline V gene, CDR1 is SGHTA and CDR2 is FQGNSA. V shed 5 bases and J shed 0 bases, with 14 bases lying between them.